Ten or more counts support the clone carrying this T cell receptor beta chain. Time point denoted: patch test 2, 6 weeks after DPC sensitization. Treatment meaning: therapeutic diphenylcyclopropenone sensitization with weekly scalp DPC. The record originates from a study of human T cells and chemical hapten exposure. The V gene lost 7 bases and the J gene lost 5 bases, with 18 bases spanning the gap. The CDR3 contains 15 residues. Unique molecular identifiers were affixed to discrete cDNA molecules within the library. TCRdb redid the calling of the RACE reads with MiXCR, one entry per CDR3 protein. The table includes about 140,000 distinct CDR3 sequences, approximately 12% detected once.

The receptor was isolated from a woman between 45 and 60 years old with alopecia areata. Some clones in this sample may be carry-over from other donors' samples. The starting material was whole blood, obtained in connection with sensitization to the hapten diphenylcyclopropenone (DPC). This chain connects TRBV12-3 or TRBV12-4 to TRBJ2-1; D is perhaps TRBD2 (7 bases). The CDR3 DNA reads TGTGCCAGCACCTTAGGGGGGAGGGCCAACAATGAGCAGTTCTTC. It is translated as CASTLGGRANNEQFF.